These T cell receptor beta chains were read from a single sample in a study of blood T cells in healthy people across ages. TCRdb called the 5' RACE reads again in MiXCR, with one record for every CDR3 protein. The data show around 2 million distinct CDR3 sequences, about two fifths seen once. What was sequenced was blood. The receptors come from a human donor in good health. CDR3s include the opening cysteine and the closing phenylalanine or tryptophan.

j_gene: TRBJ1-4
len: 14
v_gene: TRBV29-1
CDR3aa: CSVRQGGIREKLFF

j_gene: TRBJ1-1
len: 13
v_gene: TRBV3-1
CDR3aa: CASSRIGGAEAFF

j_gene: TRBJ1-1
len: 11
v_gene: TRBV12-3/TRBV12-4
CDR3aa: CASSMGTEAFF

j_gene: TRBJ2-7
len: 15
v_gene: TRBV9
CDR3aa: CASSVGGTGSYEQYF

j_gene: TRBJ2-1
len: 19
v_gene: TRBV7-2
CDR3aa: CASSSPGLAGAPNYNEQFF

j_gene: TRBJ2-1
len: 14
v_gene: TRBV7-3
CDR3aa: CASSSGGAFNEQFF

j_gene: TRBJ2-5
len: 14
v_gene: TRBV7-2
CDR3aa: CASSFSGGVETQYF

j_gene: TRBJ2-7
len: 16
v_gene: TRBV29-1
CDR3aa: CSVEDHRGPTPYEQYF

j_gene: TRBJ2-7
len: 21
v_gene: TRBV11-1
CDR3aa: CASSLALAIGPEAPSYYEQYF

j_gene: TRBJ2-3
len: 15
v_gene: TRBV24-1
CDR3aa: CATSDWGGPTDTQYF

j_gene: TRBJ1-5
len: 13
v_gene: TRBV20-1
CDR3aa: CSARTTDNQPQHF

j_gene: TRBJ2-7
len: 15
v_gene: TRBV28
CDR3aa: CASSLSQGISYEQYF

j_gene: TRBJ1-2
len: 13
v_gene: TRBV6-2/TRBV6-3
CDR3aa: CASWTPTNYGYTF

j_gene: TRBJ1-2
len: 13
v_gene: TRBV18
CDR3aa: CASSPRDHGGYTF

j_gene: TRBJ2-1
len: 16
v_gene: TRBV10-3
CDR3aa: CAISESGNGVYNEQFF

j_gene: TRBJ2-1
len: 19
v_gene: TRBV27
CDR3aa: CTSSSYFMGLAGGYNEQFF

j_gene: TRBJ2-6
len: 15
v_gene: TRBV5-6
CDR3aa: CASSDLRSGANVRTF

j_gene: TRBJ2-3
len: 15
v_gene: TRBV6-5
CDR3aa: CASRPTLSSTDTQYF

j_gene: TRBJ2-3
len: 14
v_gene: TRBV7-3
CDR3aa: CASSSPGSGNTQYF

j_gene: TRBJ2-3
len: 14
v_gene: TRBV11-2
CDR3aa: CAGSFSRIADTQYF

j_gene: TRBJ1-5
len: 13
v_gene: TRBV6-5
CDR3aa: CASSPKGSQPQHF

j_gene: -
len: 12
v_gene: TRBV6-5
CDR3aa: CASSRTGDEQYF

j_gene: TRBJ2-6
len: 17
v_gene: TRBV20-1
CDR3aa: CSAREHGTISGANVLTF

j_gene: TRBJ1-5
len: 15
v_gene: TRBV29-1
CDR3aa: CSVPFGPYSNQPQHF